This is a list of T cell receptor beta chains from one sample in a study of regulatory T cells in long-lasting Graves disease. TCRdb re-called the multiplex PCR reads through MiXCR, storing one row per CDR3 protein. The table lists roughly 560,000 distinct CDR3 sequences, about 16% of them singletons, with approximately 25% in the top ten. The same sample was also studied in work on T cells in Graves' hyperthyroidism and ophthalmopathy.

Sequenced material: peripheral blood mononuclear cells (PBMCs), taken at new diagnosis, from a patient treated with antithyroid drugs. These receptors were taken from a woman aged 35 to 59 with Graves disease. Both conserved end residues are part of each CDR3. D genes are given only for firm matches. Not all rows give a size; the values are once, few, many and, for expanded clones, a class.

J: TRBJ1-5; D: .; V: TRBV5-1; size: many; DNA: TGCGCCAGCAGCTTAGGAGGGGATAGCAATCAGCCCCAGCATTTT; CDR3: CASSLGGDSNQPQHF
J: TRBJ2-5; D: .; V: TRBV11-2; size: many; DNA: TGTGCCAGCAGCTTACAAGAGACCCAGTACTTC; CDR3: CASSLQETQYF
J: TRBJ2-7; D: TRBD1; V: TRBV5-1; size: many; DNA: TGCGCCAGCAGCTTGGACGGGACAGGGGGTTACGAGCAGTACTTC; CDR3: CASSLDGTGGYEQYF
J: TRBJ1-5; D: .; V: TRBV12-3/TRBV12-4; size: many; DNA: TGTGCCAGCAGTTTCATGGCGCCGGGCAATCAGCCCCAGCATTTT; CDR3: CASSFMAPGNQPQHF
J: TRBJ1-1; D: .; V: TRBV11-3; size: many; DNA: TGTGCCAGCAGCTTATCCAGGATGAACACTGAAGCTTTCTTT; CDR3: CASSLSRMNTEAFF
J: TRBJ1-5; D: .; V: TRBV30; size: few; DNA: TGTGCCTGGACCCTCATGGACACAAATCAGCCCCAGCATTTT; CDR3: CAWTLMDTNQPQHF
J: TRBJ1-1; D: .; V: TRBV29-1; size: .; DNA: TGCAGCGTTTTCTCCACAGGGCAGGAAAGGGCTTTCTTT; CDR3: CSVFSTGQERAFF
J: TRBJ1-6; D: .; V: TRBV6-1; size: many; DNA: TGTGCCAGCAGTGAAATCGTCGGGCAGGGAACGAAGAATTCACCCCTCCACTTT; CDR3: CASSEIVGQGTKNSPLHF
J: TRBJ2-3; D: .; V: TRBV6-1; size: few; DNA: TGTGCCAGCAGTGACGGTTTCGGAGATACGCAGTATTTT; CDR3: CASSDGFGDTQYF
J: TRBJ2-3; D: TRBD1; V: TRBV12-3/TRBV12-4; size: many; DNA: TGTGCCAGCAGTTTCGACAGGGCCGGGACAGATACGCAGTATTTT; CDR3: CASSFDRAGTDTQYF
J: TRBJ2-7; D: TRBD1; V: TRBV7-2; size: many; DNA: TGTGCCAGCAGCCTCAGGGGGGACAGGGGGATATCCTACGAGCAGTACTTC; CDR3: CASSLRGDRGISYEQYF
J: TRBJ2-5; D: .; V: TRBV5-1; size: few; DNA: TGCGCCAGCAGCTTGTTTGGGGGGCTGGAAGAGACCCAGTACTTC; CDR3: CASSLFGGLEETQYF
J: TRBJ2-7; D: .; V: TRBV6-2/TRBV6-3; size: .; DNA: TGTGCCAGCAGTGAATTGCAGGGGAGCTCCTACGAGCAGTACTTC; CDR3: CASSELQGSSYEQYF
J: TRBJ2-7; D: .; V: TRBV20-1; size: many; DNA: TGCAGTGCTAGAGATCTACAGGGAGCGGTGGCCGAGCAGTACTTC; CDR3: CSARDLQGAVAEQYF
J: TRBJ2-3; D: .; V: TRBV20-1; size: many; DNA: TGCAGTGCCCTACCGGGATCCCGTACAGATACGCAGTATTTT; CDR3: CSALPGSRTDTQYF
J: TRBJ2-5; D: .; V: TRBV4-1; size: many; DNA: TGCGCCAGCAGCCAAGACGAGGGGAGAGAGACCCAGTACTTC; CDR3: CASSQDEGRETQYF
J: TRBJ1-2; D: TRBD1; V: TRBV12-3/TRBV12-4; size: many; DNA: TGTGCCAGCAGGCGCGGGACAGGGGCGCCTGAGTCTAATGGCTACACCTTC; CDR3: CASRRGTGAPESNGYTF
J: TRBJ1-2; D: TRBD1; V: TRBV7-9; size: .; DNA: TGTGCCAGCAGCCCCAGTCAGGGGGCCGGCTACACCTTC; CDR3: CASSPSQGAGYTF
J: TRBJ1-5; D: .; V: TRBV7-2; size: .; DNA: TGTGCCAGCAGCCTAATCCCAGGGCACAATCAGCCCCAGCATTTT; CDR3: CASSLIPGHNQPQHF
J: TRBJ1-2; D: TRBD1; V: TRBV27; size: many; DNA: TGTGCCAGCAGTAAGGGACAGGGGCCCTTCTATGGCTACACCTTC; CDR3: CASSKGQGPFYGYTF
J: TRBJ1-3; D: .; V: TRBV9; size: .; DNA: TGTGCCAGCAGCGGCCTACAGGGAGCCGGAAACACCATATATTTT; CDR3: CASSGLQGAGNTIYF
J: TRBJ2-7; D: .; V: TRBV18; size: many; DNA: TGTGCCAGCTCACCACCTAGCGCCAACGAGCAGTACTTC; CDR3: CASSPPSANEQYF
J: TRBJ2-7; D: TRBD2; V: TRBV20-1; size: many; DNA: TGCAGTGCCCAACTAGCGGTTCACGAGCAGTACTTC; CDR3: CSAQLAVHEQYF
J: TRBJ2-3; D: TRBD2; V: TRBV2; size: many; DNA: TGTGCCAGCAGTCGCGGGGGGGAGGATACGCAGTATTTT; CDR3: CASSRGGEDTQYF
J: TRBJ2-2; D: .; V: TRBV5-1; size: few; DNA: TGCGCCAGCAGCTTGGCCAATGGGAACACCGGGGAGCTGTTTTTT; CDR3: CASSLANGNTGELFF
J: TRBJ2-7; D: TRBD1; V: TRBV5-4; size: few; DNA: TGTGCCAGCAGCCCGGGACAGGGTCAATCCTACGAGCAGTACTTC; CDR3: CASSPGQGQSYEQYF
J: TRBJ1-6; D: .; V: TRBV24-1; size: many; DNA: TGTGCCACCAGTAGGGATGGGAATTCACCCCTCCACTTT; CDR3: CATSRDGNSPLHF
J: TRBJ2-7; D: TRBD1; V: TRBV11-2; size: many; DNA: TGTGCCAGCAGCCCCCAGGGGGCAGGTGGCGAGCAGTACTTC; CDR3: CASSPQGAGGEQYF
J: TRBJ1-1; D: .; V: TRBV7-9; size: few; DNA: TGTGCCAGCAGCTCGTCACAGCTCAACACTGAAGCTTTCTTT; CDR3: CASSSSQLNTEAFF
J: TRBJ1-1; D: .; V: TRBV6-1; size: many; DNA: TGTGCCAGCAGTGAAGCGCTGAGACACGCAAACACTGAAGCTTTCTTT; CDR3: CASSEALRHANTEAFF
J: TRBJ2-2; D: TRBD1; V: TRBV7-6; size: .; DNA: TGTGCCAGCAGCTGGGGGCCAGGGGACAGGGGGGTGAACACCGGGGAGCTGTTTTTT; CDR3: CASSWGPGDRGVNTGELFF
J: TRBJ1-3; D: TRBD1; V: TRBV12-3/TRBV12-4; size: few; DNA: TGTGCCAGCAGTTCGGGACGCTGGGACAGCTCTGGAAACACCATATATTTT; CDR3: CASSSGRWDSSGNTIYF
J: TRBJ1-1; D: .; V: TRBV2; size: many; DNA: TGTGCCAGCAGTGAAGCAAGGGATACAGCCCCACCCGAAGCTTTCTTT; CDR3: CASSEARDTAPPEAFF
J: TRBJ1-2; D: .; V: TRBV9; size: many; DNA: TGTGCCAGCAGCGTAGATGGCAGGGGCTATGGCTACACCTTC; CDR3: CASSVDGRGYGYTF
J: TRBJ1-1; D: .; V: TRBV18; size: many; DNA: TGTGCCAGCTCACCAATTCACCGGGACACTGAAGCTTTCTTT; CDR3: CASSPIHRDTEAFF
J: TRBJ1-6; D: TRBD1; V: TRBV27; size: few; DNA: TGTGCCAGCAGTTTAAACAGGGGTATTTCACCCCTCCACTTT; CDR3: CASSLNRGISPLHF
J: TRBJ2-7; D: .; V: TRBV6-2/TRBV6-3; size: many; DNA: TGTGCCAGCAGTTACGGCCTAACGCGGCGCGAGCAGTACTTC; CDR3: CASSYGLTRREQYF
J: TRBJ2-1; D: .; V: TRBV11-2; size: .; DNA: TGTGCCAGCAGCTCCGCCTGGGTTGACTTGAGGGAGAATGAGCAGTTCTTC; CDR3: CASSSAWVDLRENEQFF
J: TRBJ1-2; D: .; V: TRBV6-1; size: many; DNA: TGTGCCAGCTACAGGAGGGATGGCTACACCTTC; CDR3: CASYRRDGYTF
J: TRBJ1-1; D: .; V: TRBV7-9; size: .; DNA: TGTGCCAGCAGCGAGCCCCCGGGGAACACTGAAGCTTTCTTT; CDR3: CASSEPPGNTEAFF
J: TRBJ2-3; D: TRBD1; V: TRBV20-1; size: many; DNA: TGCAGTGCTAGAGAAGACAGGGGAGGCACAGATACGCAGTATTTT; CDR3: CSAREDRGGTDTQYF
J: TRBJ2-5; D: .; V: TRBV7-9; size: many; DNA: TGTGCCAGCAGTTACAGGGTCCAAGAGACCCAGTACTTC; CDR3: CASSYRVQETQYF
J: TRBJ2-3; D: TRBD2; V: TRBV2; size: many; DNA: TGTGCCAGCAGTGCGTATCGGGGGGGGCCTAGCACAGATACGCAGTATTTT; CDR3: CASSAYRGGPSTDTQYF
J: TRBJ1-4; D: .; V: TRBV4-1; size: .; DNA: TGCGCCAGCAGCCAAGTGTACGGGGTGGGTGAAAAACTGTTTTTT; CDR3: CASSQVYGVGEKLFF
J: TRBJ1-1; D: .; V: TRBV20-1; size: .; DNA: TGCAGTGCCCCGGGGGGTAACACTGAAGCTTTCTTT; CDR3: CSAPGGNTEAFF
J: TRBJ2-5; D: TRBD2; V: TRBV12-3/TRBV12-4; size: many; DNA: TGTGCCAGCAGCAAACTAGCGAACCAAGAGACCCAGTACTTC; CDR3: CASSKLANQETQYF
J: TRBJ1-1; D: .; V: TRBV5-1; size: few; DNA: TGCGCCAGCAGCTTGGAGGGCCCCCAAATGAACACTGAAGCTTTCTTT; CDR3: CASSLEGPQMNTEAFF
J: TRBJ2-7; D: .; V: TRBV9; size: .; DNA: TGTGCCAGCAGCCCGCAGGGTTACTCCTACGAGCAGTACTTC; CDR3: CASSPQGYSYEQYF
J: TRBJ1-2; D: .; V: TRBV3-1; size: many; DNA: TGTGCCAGCAGCCCTCAGGCGGCAGGCCCTGGCTATGGCTACACCTTC; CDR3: CASSPQAAGPGYGYTF
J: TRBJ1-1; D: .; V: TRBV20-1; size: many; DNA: TGCAGTGCTAGCGCTGTCCCAGAAGCTTTCTTT; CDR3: CSASAVPEAFF
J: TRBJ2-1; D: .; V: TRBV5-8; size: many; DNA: TGTGCCAGCAGTTACCTCAGGCTTGAGCAGTTCTTC; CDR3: CASSYLRLEQFF
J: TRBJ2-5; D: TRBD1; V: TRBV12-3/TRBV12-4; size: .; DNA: TGTGCCAGCAGTTTTAGGGGACAGGGGGCTGGAGAGACCCAGTACTTC; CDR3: CASSFRGQGAGETQYF
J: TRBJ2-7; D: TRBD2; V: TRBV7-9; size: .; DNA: TGTGCCAGCAGCTCCGATAGCGGGAGTATCTACGAGCAGTACTTC; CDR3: CASSSDSGSIYEQYF